Shown below are 18 T cell receptor beta chains from a single sample sequenced in a study of graft-versus-host responses after intestinal transplantation. The antigens of these receptors remain unknown. Sequencing used immunoSEQ multiplex PCR; TCRdb keeps in-frame clones, though not all of them. Of 80,000 to 100,000 clones listed, 91% are singletons. The source material was unstimulated CD4+ T cells sorted from spleen or lymph node cells, sampled before transplant. All receptors come from a human donor who was the organ donor for an intestinal transplant.

This chain links TRBV19 with TRBJ2-1, with 7 nucleotides matching TRBD1. This CDR3 is 18 amino acids long. J gave up 5 bases and V 5 bases, and 18 bases lay outside the gene matches. CDR1 is LNHDA, CDR2 SQIVND, per germline (reference sequence). This chain's CDR3 is CASSVSVVLRQGNNEQFF. For the CDR3, the DNA is TGTGCCAGTAGTGTGTCGGTGGTTCTTCGACAGGGAAACAATGAGCAGTTCTTC.

The rearrangement joins TRBV4-3 to TRBJ2-1; TRBD1 might be the D (5 bases). Germline assignment: CDR1 LGHNA and CDR2 YSLEER. This CDR3 has 16 amino acids. V shed 4 bases and J shed 1 base, with 14 bases lying between them. The CDR3 region is CASSRAVQGSYNEQFF. In DNA form, the CDR3 reads TGCGCCAGCAGCCGAGCAGTTCAGGGATCCTACAATGAGCAGTTCTTC.

V and J are TRBV5-4 and TRBJ1-3; D possibly corresponds to TRBD1 (5 bases). The length of the CDR3 is 16 residues. The V end lost 4 bases, the J end lost 0 bases, and 14 bases lay between the germline ends. Germline loops: CDR1 SGHNT, CDR2 YYREEE (reference sequence). Written as DNA, the CDR3 is TGTGCCAGCAGCCGTGGCAGGGCCAACTCTGGAAACACCATATATTTT. Translation gives CASSRGRANSGNTIYF.

The chain carries TRBV4-2 and TRBJ1-1, with 7 bases that match TRBD1. This CDR3 is 14 amino acids long. Trimming took 1 base from V and 4 from J; bases not matched to a gene: 3. Germline-derived CDR1 and CDR2 are LGHNA and YNFKEQ. As DNA, the CDR3 is TGTGCCAGCAGCCAAGGAACAGGGGTCACTGAAGCTTTCTTT. As protein: CASSQGTGVTEAFF.

This chain uses TRBV4-2 with TRBJ1-6; TRBD1 is a possible D gene (5 bases). Looked up from germline, CDR1 is LGHNA and CDR2 is YNFKEQ. The CDR3 covers 17 residues. The ends were cut back, 0 bases at V and 0 bases at J, with 9 bases in the middle. The CDR3: CASSQDRGGSYNSPLHF. The CDR3 DNA sequence: TGTGCCAGCAGCCAAGATAGGGGAGGCTCCTATAATTCACCCCTCCACTTT.

This rearrangement joins TRBV7-2 to TRBJ1-2; 8 bases agree with TRBD1. This CDR3 spans 16 amino acids. Unmatched junction bases numbered 10, after V lost 2 bases and J lost 5 bases. Germline V lookup: CDR1 SGHTA, CDR2 FQGNSA. The CDR3 loop reads CASSLMRQGPTYGYTF. The CDR3 DNA sequence: TGTGCCAGCAGCTTAATGAGACAGGGGCCAACTTATGGCTACACCTTC.

This chain joins TRBV4-3 and TRBJ2-5; D gene ambiguous. The CDR3 extends over 13 amino acids. Germline V gives CDR1 LGHNA, CDR2 YSLEER. V dropped 0 bases and J dropped 5 bases, with 7 bases sitting between them. CDR3 in DNA: TGCGCCAGCAGCCAAGATTCGAGGGAGACCCAGTACTTC. Protein: CASSQDSRETQYF.

This clone was detected only a few times. The chain links TRBV19 to TRBJ1-5; D perhaps matches TRBD1 (5 bases). Germline V gives CDR1 LNHDA, CDR2 SQIVND (reference sequence). Trimming took 5 bases from V and 4 from J, leaving 18 bases between them. The CDR3 extends over 16 amino acids. In DNA form, the CDR3 reads TGTGCCAGTAGTCGGTCTGCGGGACGGCGGAATCAGCCCCAGCATTTT. It yields the protein CASSRSAGRRNQPQHF.

The V and J genes are TRBV4-3 and TRBJ2-7, with 9 bases lining up with TRBD2. Germline CDR1 is LGHNA and CDR2 is YSLEER. The CDR3 length is 14 residues. V shed 4 bases and J 6 bases; nucleotides not matched to a gene: 7. In DNA form, the CDR3 reads TGCGCCAGCAGCCGAAGACTAGCGGCCCCCGAGCAGTACTTC. This codes for CASSRRLAAPEQYF.

CDR3 nucleotides: TGCAGCGTTGTATACAGTTACTCCTACGAGCAGTACTTC. It encodes CSVVYSYSYEQYF. J is TRBJ2-7 and V is TRBV29-1; D call uncertain. The V end was cut by 4 bases, the J end by 0 bases, with 10 bases between. The CDR3 contains 13 residues. Germline CDR1 SQVTM, CDR2 ANQGSEA.

CDR3 DNA sequence: TGTGCCAGCAGCTCCCTGGACTTCCTAGCGGGTGAAAAGGGGACGCAGTATTTT. This gives the protein CASSSLDFLAGEKGTQYF. This rearrangement joins TRBV7-2 to TRBJ2-3; TRBD2 agrees at 8 bases. J was trimmed by 9 bases and V by 4 bases; bases with no gene match: 21. Germline V gene data show CDR1 as SGHTA and CDR2 as FQGNSA. This CDR3 region has 18 residues.

This clone was seen once. The gene calls are TRBV29-1 and TRBJ2-3, with D tentatively TRBD2 (5 bases). Germline CDR1 reads SQVTM; CDR2 reads ANQGSEA. The CDR3 is made up of 14 amino acids. V dropped 7 bases and J dropped 0 bases, with 14 bases sitting between them. CDR3 protein: CSAKSGPSTDTQYF. The CDR3 bases are TGCAGCGCTAAGAGCGGCCCTAGCACAGATACGCAGTATTTT.

This sequence joins TRBV4-3 and TRBJ1-2; tentative D call: TRBD1 (5 bases). Germline CDR1 is LGHNA and CDR2 is YSLEER. V was cut by 3 bases and J by 3 bases, with 8 bases left in between. The CDR3 is made up of 13 amino acids. The CDR3 loop reads CASSQDNHYGYTF. CDR3 bases: TGCGCCAGCAGCCAGGACAACCACTATGGCTACACCTTC.

This clone was observed once. The chain has TRBV19 and TRBJ2-4; TRBD1 is a possible D gene (6 bases). V was shortened by 4 bases and J by 9 bases, with 16 bases between the two germline ends. The CDR3 extends over 14 amino acids. The germline V gene encodes CDR1 LNHDA and CDR2 SQIVND (reference sequence). CDR3 sequence reads: CASSNGVSGAIQYF. DNA for the CDR3: TGTGCCAGTAGTAACGGTGTATCAGGGGCCATTCAGTACTTC.

The CDR3 is CASSFRGGNTIYF. CDR3 sequence (DNA): TGTGCCAGCAGCTTTCGGGGTGGAAACACCATATATTTT. The chain joins TRBV5-8 to TRBJ1-3, with no clear D. This CDR3 is 13 amino acids long. Per the germline V gene, CDR1 is SGHTS and CDR2 is YDEGEE. Deletions cut 2 bases from V and 3 bases from J, with 6 bases between.

The chain carries TRBV29-1 and TRBJ2-5, with D uncertain. In germline, CDR1 is SQVTM, CDR2 ANQGSEA. Trimming cost V 7 bases and J 4 bases, with 16 bases left between them. CDR3 length equals 13 residues. CDR3 region: CSAENRGRETQYF. The CDR3 nucleotides read TGCAGCGCCGAAAATAGAGGTCGAGAGACCCAGTACTTC.

The V and J genes are TRBV5-1 and TRBJ2-6, with D tentatively TRBD1 (5 bases). This CDR3 is built from 17 residues. From germline, CDR1 is SGHRS and CDR2 YFSETQ. Trimming shortened V by 0 bases and J by 0 bases, and 10 bases separated the two germline ends. The CDR3 DNA sequence: TGCGCCAGCAGCTTGGGACAGACTCGCTCTGGGGCCAACGTCCTGACTTTC. Encoded protein: CASSLGQTRSGANVLTF.

The V and J genes are TRBV6-5 and TRBJ1-6; D may be TRBD1 (5 bases). CDR1 is MNHEY, CDR2 SVGAGI, per germline. V lost 0 bases to trimming and J lost 6 bases, with 12 bases between them. The CDR3 has 16 residues. The CDR3 here is CASSYSRGGVNSPLHF. As DNA, the CDR3 is TGTGCCAGCAGTTACTCCCGGGGAGGGGTTAATTCACCCCTCCACTTT.